These 10 T cell receptor beta chains share one sample of origin, sequenced in a study of blood T cell repertoires in COVID-19 (TCRdb year 2020). Library method: the immunoSEQ multiplex PCR assay. TCRdb re-hosts the immuneACCESS table, in-frame sequences only. Its copies lack some clones; in the studies checked, an unresolved V gene accounts for under half of them, and the cause for the rest is not known. A total of around 290,000 clones appear in this sample, roughly 90% of them only once. The ten biggest clones cover about 4.6% of the sample. The sequenced sample consisted of peripheral blood. The origin of the receptors is a middle-aged man with acute or convalescent COVID-19.

This rearrangement joins TRBV7-9 to TRBJ2-3; a weak D match, TRBD2 (6 bases). Trimming pared 5 bases from V and 1 base from J, leaving 13 bases between. The CDR3 has 15 amino acids. Germline values: CDR1 SEHNR, CDR2 FQNEAQ (reference sequence). Here the CDR3 reads CASSPGRWGTDTQYF. DNA of the CDR3: TGTGCCAGCAGCCCAGGGAGGTGGGGCACAGATACGCAGTATTTT.

The chain uses TRBV6-5 and TRBJ2-3, with 8 bases lining up with TRBD2. V dropped 8 bases and J dropped 8; count of bases not matched to a gene: 9. The CDR3 spans 13 residues. From germline, CDR1 is MNHEY and CDR2 SVGAGI. CDR3 coding DNA: TGTGCCAGCTCCTCCGTCCGGGGGGGTACGCAGTATTTT. Protein product: CASSSVRGGTQYF.

This clone was picked up one time. The V gene is TRBV9, the J gene TRBJ1-2; 12 nucleotides match TRBD1. V dropped 3 bases and J dropped 8; count of bases not matched to a gene: 14. The CDR3 loop spans 17 amino acids. Germline values: CDR1 SGDLS, CDR2 YYNGEE. The CDR3 reads CASSAPGTGGALGGYTF. CDR3 DNA: TGTGCCAGCAGCGCACCTGGGACAGGGGGCGCGTTAGGAGGCTACACCTTC.

As to this clone: In the same sample, other DNA sequences code for this CDR3. V is TRBV5-1 and J is TRBJ2-3; 10 nucleotides line up with TRBD2. Unmatched junction bases numbered 4, after V lost 0 bases and J lost 6 bases. This CDR3 is built from 15 residues. CDR1 is SGHRS and CDR2 is YFSETQ in the germline V gene. CDR3 region: CASSLGLAGADTQYF. The CDR3 DNA follows: TGCGCCAGCAGCTTGGGACTAGCGGGTGCGGATACGCAGTATTTT.

V is TRBV19 and J is TRBJ1-2, with 7 bases matching TRBD1. V was pared by 1 base and J by 0 bases, with 2 bases of the junction left unmatched. The CDR3 runs 15 residues. In germline, CDR1 is LNHDA, CDR2 SQIVND (reference sequence). The CDR3 sequence is CASSIAGTANYGYTF. In nucleotides, the CDR3 is TGTGCCAGTAGTATAGCTGGGACAGCTAACTATGGCTACACCTTC.

V is TRBV5-8 and J is TRBJ2-7, with 7 bases fitting TRBD1. V trimming: 4 bases; J trimming: 3 bases; junction bases outside the gene matches: 1. Germline V CDR1 and CDR2: SGHTS, YDEGEE. The CDR3 extends over 12 amino acids. The CDR3, as DNA: TGTGCCAGCAGCAGGGACAGCTACGAGCAGTACTTC. Translated: CASSRDSYEQYF.

The V gene is TRBV5-1, the J gene TRBJ2-3, with TRBD2 identical over 12 bases. V trimming: 7 bases; J trimming: 6 bases; junction bases outside the gene matches: 9. The CDR3 sequence is 15 residues long. The germline gives CDR1 SGHRS, CDR2 YFSETQ. Here the CDR3 DNA reads TGCGCCAGCGCGACTAGCGGGGGCCCCGGGGATACGCAGTATTTT. Translating it yields CASATSGGPGDTQYF.

This clone has only a few counts. J is TRBJ1-3 and V is TRBV2; 8 bases fit TRBD1. Germline CDR1 reads SNHLY; CDR2 reads FYNNEI. V lost 5 bases to trimming and J lost 4 bases; unmatched junction nucleotides: 1. This CDR3 contains 13 residues. CDR3 loop: CASSTGGGNTIYF. The CDR3 DNA follows: TGTGCCAGCAGTACAGGGGGAGGAAACACCATATATTTT.

The chain has TRBV5-8 and TRBJ2-1, with TRBD1 identical over 8 bases. J was trimmed by 3 bases and V by 4 bases; bases with no gene match: 12. Germline CDR1 is SGHTS and CDR2 is YDEGEE. The CDR3 covers 17 residues. CDR3 bases: TGTGCCAGCAGCGTGGCCCCTCGACAGGGGCTCTACAATGAGCAGTTCTTC. Its protein product is CASSVAPRQGLYNEQFF.

The chain recombines TRBV19 with TRBJ2-7; TRBD1 matches at 7 bases. Germline values: CDR1 LNHDA, CDR2 SQIVND (reference sequence). There are 14 residues in the CDR3. Trimming cost V 3 bases and J 3 bases; bases outside gene matches: 5. In nucleotides, the CDR3 is TGTGCCAGTAGTATCTTGGCAGGGGGCTACGAGCAGTACTTC. Residues: CASSILAGGYEQYF.